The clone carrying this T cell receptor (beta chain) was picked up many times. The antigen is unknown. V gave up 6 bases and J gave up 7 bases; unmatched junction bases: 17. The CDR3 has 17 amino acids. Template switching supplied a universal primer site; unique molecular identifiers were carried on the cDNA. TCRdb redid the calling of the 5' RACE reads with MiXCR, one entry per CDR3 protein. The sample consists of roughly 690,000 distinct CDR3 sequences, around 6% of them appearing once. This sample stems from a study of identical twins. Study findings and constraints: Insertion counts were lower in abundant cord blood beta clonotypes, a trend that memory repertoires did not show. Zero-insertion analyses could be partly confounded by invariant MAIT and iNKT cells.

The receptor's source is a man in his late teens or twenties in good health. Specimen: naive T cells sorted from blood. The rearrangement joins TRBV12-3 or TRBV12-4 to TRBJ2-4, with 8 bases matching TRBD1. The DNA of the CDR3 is TGTGCCAGCAGCCCGGACAGGGTAGGGACTTCCTCGAACATTCAGTACTTC. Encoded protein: CASSPDRVGTSSNIQYF.